The clone carrying this T cell receptor (beta chain) has a count of ten or more. What it binds is unknown. MiXCR, run by TCRdb on the RT-PCR reads, gives a single entry per CDR3 protein. The table shows over 400,000 distinct CDR3 sequences, with roughly 9.7% occurring only once. These data originate in a study of response to subunit inactivated influenza vaccine. Study-level points and caveats: New T cells are recruited in small numbers by each seasonal influenza vaccination, according to the authors' suggestion.

The CDR3 covers 14 residues. Per the germline V gene, CDR1 is SQVTM and CDR2 is ANQGSEA. The ends lost 2 bases at V and 4 bases at J; junction bases unmatched: 5. This clonotype was sampled from a man over 45 who received an inactivated influenza vaccine. Sample: PBMCs from blood, taken 40 to 50 days after vaccination. The chain carries TRBV29-1 and TRBJ2-7, with 10 bases fitting TRBD2. CDR3 coding DNA: TGCAGCGTTGAATTGCTAGCGGGAGAGTACGAGCAGTACTTC. Amino acid sequence: CSVELLAGEYEQYF.